What follows are 26 T cell receptor beta chains derived from one specimen sequenced in a study of OX40 agonist ivuxolimab in advanced cancers. The table came from immunoSEQ multiplex PCR; TCRdb's copy has only in-frame clones and leaves some out. Of about 23,000 clones in the sample, around 80% were seen once. Sample: CD4+ or CD8+ T cells sorted from blood, taken in a trial of the OX40 agonist ivuxolimab. The receptors were sampled from an adult with an advanced solid tumor such as melanoma, head and neck, liver or kidney cancer.

The chain has TRBV28 and TRBJ2-7; tentative D call: TRBD1 (6 bases). CDR3 length: 14 amino acids. Trimming took off 2 bases at V and 2 bases at J, with 10 bases between the two ends. Germline V gene data show CDR1 as MDHEN and CDR2 as SYDVKM. The CDR3 loop reads CASSLGQRTYEQYF. The CDR3 nucleotides read TGTGCCAGCAGTTTAGGACAGCGCACCTACGAGCAGTACTTC.

This chain links TRBV30 with TRBJ2-7; 7 nucleotides align to TRBD1. There are 11 residues in the CDR3. Germline lookup yields CDR1 GTSNPN and CDR2 SVGIG (reference sequence). With V trimmed by 5 bases and J by 4 bases, 2 bases remained unmatched. As DNA, the CDR3 is TGTGCCTGGGCACAGGGGTACGAGCAGTACTTC. Amino acid sequence: CAWAQGYEQYF.

This chain links TRBV5-6 with TRBJ2-7; D ambiguous. The CDR3 is made up of 11 amino acids. From germline, CDR1 is SGHDT and CDR2 YYEEEE. Between the trimmed V and J ends, which lost 5 bases and 3 bases, there was a span of 6 bases. Written as DNA, the CDR3 is TGTGCCAGCAGGTCAAACTACGAGCAGTACTTC. This encodes CASRSNYEQYF.

V and J are TRBV28 and TRBJ1-2; D unresolved. Germline CDR1 and CDR2: MDHEN and SYDVKM. The CDR3 is 13 amino acids. V gave up 3 bases and J gave up 3 bases, with 8 bases separating them. CDR3 amino acids: CASSLSRYYGYTF. The CDR3 region has the DNA TGTGCCAGCAGTTTGTCCAGATACTATGGCTACACCTTC.

The rearrangement links TRBV7-6 to TRBJ1-1; D unclear. The CDR3 is made up of 14 amino acids. The germline V and J ends were trimmed by 5 bases and 7 bases, with 17 bases remaining between them. Germline assignment: CDR1 SGHVS and CDR2 FNYEAQ. CDR3 residues: CASSPLSEKGEAFF. The DNA of the CDR3 is TGTGCCAGCAGCCCCCTTAGCGAAAAGGGTGAAGCTTTCTTT.

This CDR3 is CASSLWPPRDGQYF. DNA of the CDR3: TGTGCCAGCAGTTTATGGCCCCCCAGGGATGGGCAGTACTTC. The chain combines TRBV28 with TRBJ2-7, with a possible D match to TRBD1 (5 bases). V was shortened by 0 bases and J by 9 bases, with 15 bases between the two germline ends. CDR3 size: 14 residues. Per germline, CDR1 MDHEN and CDR2 SYDVKM. Full variable domain (rest looked up from reference TRBV28 and TRBJ2-7): DVKVTQSSRYLVKRTGEKVFLECVQDMDHENMFWYRQDPGLGLRLIYFSYDVKMKEKGDIPEGYSVSREKKERFSLILESASTNQTSMYLCASSLWPPRDGQYFGPGTRLTVT.

This chain uses TRBV6-6 with TRBJ1-4; perhaps TRBD1 as D (5 bases). With 4 bases removed from V and 4 bases from J, the gap between germline ends came to 16 bases. The CDR3 has 16 residues. Germline V CDR1 and CDR2: MNHNY, SVGAGI (reference sequence). CDR3 sequence (DNA): TGTGCCAGCAGTTTCCCCCGGGACCCGGGTAATGAAAAACTGTTTTTT. Protein: CASSFPRDPGNEKLFF.

Only one count was recorded for this clone. The rearrangement uses TRBV28 and TRBJ1-2; D is unclear. From germline, CDR1 is MDHEN and CDR2 SYDVKM. V was pared by 3 bases and J by 8 bases, with 13 bases between. This CDR3 region has 13 residues. CDR3 bases: TGTGCCAGCAGTTTGGCACTACTGAGGGGCTACACCTTC. Encoded protein: CASSLALLRGYTF.

The chain couples TRBV28 to TRBJ1-1; tentative D call: TRBD1 (6 bases). Between the trimmed V and J ends, which lost 4 bases and 1 base, there was a span of 10 bases. The CDR3 is made up of 14 amino acids. The V gene's germline CDR1 is MDHEN and CDR2 SYDVKM. The CDR3 DNA sequence: TGTGCCAGCAGTTCCCGACAGGCGAACACTGAAGCTTTCTTT. Residues: CASSSRQANTEAFF.

This rearrangement joins TRBV2 to TRBJ2-7, with TRBD2 matching over 7 bases. V lost 5 bases and J lost 5; bases outside the gene matches: 6. CDR3 size: 13 residues. Germline values: CDR1 SNHLY, CDR2 FYNNEI. CDR3 sequence (DNA): TGTGCCAGCAGTCACGGGGGGTTCGACGAGCAGTACTTC. Translation gives CASSHGGFDEQYF.

The chain links TRBV5-6 to TRBJ1-5; D not certain. This CDR3 is 16 amino acids long. Germline CDR1 and CDR2: SGHDT and YYEEEE. V lost 2 bases to trimming and J lost 2 bases, with 14 bases between them. The chain's CDR3 is CASSLRPDPGNQPQHF. The CDR3 DNA reads TGTGCCAGCAGCTTACGACCCGACCCCGGCAATCAGCCCCAGCATTTT.

The chain uses TRBV7-9 and TRBJ2-1, with 10 bases matching TRBD1. The CDR3 is 16 amino acids. The J segment lost 7 bases and the V segment lost 4 bases, leaving 10 bases of the junction unmatched. Germline CDR1 and CDR2: SEHNR and FQNEAQ (reference sequence). The CDR3 protein is CASSSTGTGDPNEQFF. CDR3 sequence (DNA): TGTGCCAGCAGCTCGACCGGGACAGGGGACCCTAATGAGCAGTTCTTC.

This clone was observed a handful of times. This chain connects TRBV5-6 to TRBJ1-5, with D perhaps TRBD1 (5 bases). Germline CDR1 SGHDT, CDR2 YYEEEE. The CDR3 totals 14 residues. V was pared by 4 bases and J by 3 bases, with 11 bases between. In nucleotides, the CDR3 is TGTGCCAGCAGCCAGGGACCACACAATCAGCCCCAGCATTTT. Its translation is CASSQGPHNQPQHF.

The rearrangement links TRBV7-8 to TRBJ2-7, with D perhaps matching TRBD2 (5 bases). Germline V gene lookup returns CDR1 SGHVS and CDR2 FQNEAQ. The CDR3 extends over 14 amino acids. V was cut by 3 bases and J by 0 bases, with 9 bases left in between. CDR3 DNA: TGTGCCAGCAGCTTGGTCGGGGACTCCTACGAGCAGTACTTC. Its translation is CASSLVGDSYEQYF.

This chain links TRBV6-5 with TRBJ1-1; 8 nucleotides agree with TRBD1. Germline V CDR1 and CDR2: MNHEY, SVGAGI. V gave up 4 bases and J gave up 6 bases; unmatched junction bases: 7. There are 14 residues in the CDR3. The CDR3 region is CASSWGAGGPEAFF. CDR3 in DNA: TGTGCCAGCAGTTGGGGGGCAGGGGGCCCTGAAGCTTTCTTT.

CDR3 nucleotides: TGTGCCAGCAGTCTCCGGACTAGCGAGCACGAGCAGTACTTC. Its protein product is CASSLRTSEHEQYF. V is TRBV28 and J is TRBJ2-7; 9 positions match TRBD2. The CDR3 has 14 amino acids. V shed 5 bases and J 5 bases; nucleotides not matched to a gene: 7. Germline V gives CDR1 MDHEN, CDR2 SYDVKM.

This rearrangement joins TRBV6-7 to TRBJ2-1; 15 bases align to TRBD2. TRBV6-7 has ORF status, its function being uncertain. The CDR3 runs 21 residues. V lost 2 bases and J lost 6; bases outside the gene matches: 17. CDR3 sequence reads: CASSYPLIGLAGGHLTNEQFF. CDR3 coding DNA: TGTGCCAGCAGTTACCCCCTCATCGGACTAGCGGGGGGGCATCTGACCAATGAGCAGTTCTTC.

The chain employs TRBV28 and TRBJ2-7; no definite D call. This CDR3 comprises 16 residues. CDR1 is MDHEN and CDR2 is SYDVKM in the germline V gene. The V gene lost 4 bases and the J gene lost 1 base, with 17 bases spanning the gap. Here the CDR3 reads CASSYQRLEFSYEQYF. In nucleotides, the CDR3 is TGTGCCAGCAGTTACCAAAGACTGGAGTTTTCCTACGAGCAGTACTTC.

The V gene is TRBV19, the J gene TRBJ1-4; unclear D gene. Per germline, CDR1 LNHDA and CDR2 SQIVND (reference sequence). This CDR3 has 15 residues. V lost 3 bases to trimming and J lost 4 bases, with 12 bases between them. The chain's CDR3 is CASSIPSAYNEKLFF. Here the CDR3 DNA reads TGTGCCAGTAGTATCCCATCGGCCTATAATGAAAAACTGTTTTTT.

The rearrangement uses TRBV6-4 and TRBJ2-1, with 7 bases that match TRBD2. The V and J ends lost 3 bases and 0 bases, in that order; junction bases with no gene match: 2. In germline, CDR1 is MRHNA, CDR2 SNTAGT. CDR3 length equals 15 residues. CDR3 sequence: CASSEGGSSYNEQFF. The CDR3 DNA reads TGTGCCAGCAGTGAGGGGGGGAGCTCCTACAATGAGCAGTTCTTC.

The chain uses TRBV10-3 and TRBJ1-2; D is uncertain. V shed 6 bases and J shed 1 base, with 15 bases lying between them. This CDR3 has 15 residues. Looked up from germline, CDR1 is ENHRY and CDR2 is SYGVKD. The CDR3 coding sequence is TGTGCCATCAGCGCCGAGGTATACAGTAACTATGGCTACACCTTC. It translates to CAISAEVYSNYGYTF.

This chain joins TRBV25-1 and TRBJ2-1, with TRBD2 matching over 11 bases. CDR3 length: 15 residues. The junction had 10 bases not matched to a gene; V was cut back by 7 bases and J by 8 bases. Per the germline V gene, CDR1 is MGHDK and CDR2 is SYGVNS. The CDR3 region is CASTYTSGGGDEQFF. CDR3 DNA sequence: TGTGCCAGCACTTATACTAGCGGGGGTGGCGATGAGCAGTTCTTC.

This chain connects TRBV30 to TRBJ2-7, with no clear D. This CDR3 is built from 14 residues. Germline-derived CDR1 and CDR2 are GTSNPN and SVGIG (reference sequence). Trimming removed 1 base at V and 0 bases at J, with 10 bases between. CDR3 coding DNA: TGTGCCTGGAGTGCAACAGAGAACTCCTACGAGCAGTACTTC. Translation gives CAWSATENSYEQYF.

This sequence joins TRBV27 and TRBJ2-7; 8 bases map to TRBD1. The ends lost 8 bases at V and 2 bases at J; junction bases unmatched: 11. The CDR3 totals 15 residues. Germline loops: CDR1 MNHEY, CDR2 SMNVEV (reference sequence). Here the CDR3 DNA reads TGTGCCAGCTCTTACCGCCCGGACAGGGCCTACGAGCAGTACTTC. It encodes CASSYRPDRAYEQYF.

This sequence joins TRBV7-7 and TRBJ2-6; the D is unclear. Germline V gene sequence: CDR1 SSHAT, CDR2 FNYEAQ (reference sequence). CDR3 size: 18 residues. Trimming cost V 3 bases and J 5 bases, with 20 bases left between them. The CDR3 is CASSFLGVPQSRANVLTF. CDR3 bases: TGTGCCAGCAGCTTTCTGGGTGTGCCACAAAGTCGGGCCAACGTCCTGACTTTC.

The V call is TRBV18, the J call TRBJ2-2; D might be TRBD2 (5 bases). Germline CDR1 is KGHSH and CDR2 is LQKENI. V lost 1 base and J 3 bases, leaving 12 bases between the germline ends. CDR3 length: 16 amino acids. The CDR3: CASSPQKRTYTGELFF. The CDR3 coding sequence is TGTGCCAGCTCACCACAGAAGCGGACCTACACCGGGGAGCTGTTTTTT.